The present T cell receptor beta chain was sequenced within a study of blood T cells in healthy people across ages. For this clonotype: The antigen remains unidentified.

Trimming shortened V by 7 bases and J by 4 bases, and 13 bases separated the two germline ends. The V gene's germline CDR1 is SEHNR and CDR2 FQNEAQ (reference sequence). This CDR3 has 13 amino acids. Together with a sample-barcoded 5' primer, a J-beta primer mix was included in a second PCR lasting roughly 7 to 11 cycles. Every molecule of cDNA carried a tag from a template-switch adaptor with 12 random nucleotides. TCRdb re-called the 5' RACE reads with MiXCR, one entry per CDR3 protein. The table shows approximately 800,000 distinct CDR3 sequences, with roughly 60% occurring only once. Study outcomes and limitations: Fewer expanded clones and more diversity marked long-lived versus aged donors.

Specimen: blood. The TCR was taken from a man aged 25-45 years in good health. The chain recombines TRBV7-9 with TRBJ1-1, with D unclear. The CDR3 is CASTEWAGTEAFF. CDR3 nucleotides: TGTGCCAGCACCGAGTGGGCTGGCACTGAAGCTTTCTTT.